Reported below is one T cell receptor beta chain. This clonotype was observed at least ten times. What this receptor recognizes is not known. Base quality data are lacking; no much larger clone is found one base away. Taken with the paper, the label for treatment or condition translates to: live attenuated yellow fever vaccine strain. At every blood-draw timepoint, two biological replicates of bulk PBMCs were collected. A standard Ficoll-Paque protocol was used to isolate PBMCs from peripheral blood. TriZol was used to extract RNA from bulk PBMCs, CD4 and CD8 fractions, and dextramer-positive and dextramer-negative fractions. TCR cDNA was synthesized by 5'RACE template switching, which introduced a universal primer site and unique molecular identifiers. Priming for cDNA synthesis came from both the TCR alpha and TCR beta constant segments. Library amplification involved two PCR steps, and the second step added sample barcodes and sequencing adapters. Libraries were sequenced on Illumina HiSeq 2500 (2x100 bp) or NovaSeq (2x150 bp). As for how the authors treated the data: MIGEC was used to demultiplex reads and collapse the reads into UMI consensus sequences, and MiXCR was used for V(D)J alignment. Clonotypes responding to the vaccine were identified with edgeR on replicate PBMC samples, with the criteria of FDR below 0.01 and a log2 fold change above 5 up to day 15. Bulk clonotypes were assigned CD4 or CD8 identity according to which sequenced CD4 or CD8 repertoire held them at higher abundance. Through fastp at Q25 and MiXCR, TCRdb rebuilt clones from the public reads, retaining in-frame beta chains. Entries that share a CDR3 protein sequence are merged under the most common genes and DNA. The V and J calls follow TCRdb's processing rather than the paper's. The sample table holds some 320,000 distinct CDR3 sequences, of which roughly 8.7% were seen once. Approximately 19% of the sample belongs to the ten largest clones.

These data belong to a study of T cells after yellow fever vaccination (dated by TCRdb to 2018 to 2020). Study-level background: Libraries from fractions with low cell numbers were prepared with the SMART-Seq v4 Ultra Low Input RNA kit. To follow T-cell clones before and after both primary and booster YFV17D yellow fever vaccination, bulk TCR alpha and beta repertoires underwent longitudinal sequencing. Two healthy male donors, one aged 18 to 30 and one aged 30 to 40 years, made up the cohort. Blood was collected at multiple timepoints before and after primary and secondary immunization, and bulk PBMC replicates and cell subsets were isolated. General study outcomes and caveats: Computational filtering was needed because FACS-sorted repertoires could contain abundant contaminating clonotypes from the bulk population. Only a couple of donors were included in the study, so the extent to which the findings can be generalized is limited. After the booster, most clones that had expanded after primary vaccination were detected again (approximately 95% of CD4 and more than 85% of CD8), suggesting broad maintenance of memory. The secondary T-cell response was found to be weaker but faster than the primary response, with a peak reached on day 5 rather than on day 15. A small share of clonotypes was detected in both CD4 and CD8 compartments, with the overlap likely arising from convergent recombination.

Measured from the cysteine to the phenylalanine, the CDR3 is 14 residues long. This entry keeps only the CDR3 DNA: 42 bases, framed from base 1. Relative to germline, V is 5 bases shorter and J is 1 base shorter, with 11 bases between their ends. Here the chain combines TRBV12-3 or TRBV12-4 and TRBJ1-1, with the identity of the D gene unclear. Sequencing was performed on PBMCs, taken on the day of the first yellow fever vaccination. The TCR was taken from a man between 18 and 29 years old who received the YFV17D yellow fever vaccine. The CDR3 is CASSPFWGNTEAFF. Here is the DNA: TGTGCCAGCAGTCCCTTCTGGGGGAACACTGAAGCTTTCTTT.